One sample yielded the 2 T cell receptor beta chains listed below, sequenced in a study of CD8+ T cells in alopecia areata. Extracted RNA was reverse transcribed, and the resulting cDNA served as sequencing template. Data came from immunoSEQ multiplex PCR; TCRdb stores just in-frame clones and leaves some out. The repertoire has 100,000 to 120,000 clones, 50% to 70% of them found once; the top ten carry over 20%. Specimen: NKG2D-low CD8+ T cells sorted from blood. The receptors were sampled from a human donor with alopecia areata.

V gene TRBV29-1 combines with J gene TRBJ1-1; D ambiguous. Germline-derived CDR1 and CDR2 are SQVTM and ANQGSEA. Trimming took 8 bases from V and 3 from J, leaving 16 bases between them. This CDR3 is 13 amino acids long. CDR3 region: CSILGGQYTEAFF. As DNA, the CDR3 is TGCAGCATCCTTGGCGGGCAGTACACTGAAGCTTTCTTT.

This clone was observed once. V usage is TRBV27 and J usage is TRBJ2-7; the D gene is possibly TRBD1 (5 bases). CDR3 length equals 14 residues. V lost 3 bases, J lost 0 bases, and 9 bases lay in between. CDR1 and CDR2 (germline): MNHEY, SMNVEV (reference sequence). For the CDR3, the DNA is TGTGCCAGCAGTTTCACAGGCGACTCCTACGAGCAGTACTTC. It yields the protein CASSFTGDSYEQYF.